The 5 T cell receptor beta chains listed next were all sequenced from one sample in a study of blood T cells in healthy people across ages. Sample-barcoded 5' priming and a J-beta primer mix drove a second PCR of about 6 to 12 cycles. TCRdb reprocessed the 5' RACE reads with MiXCR, giving one entry per CDR3 protein. The table records around 1.5 million distinct CDR3 sequences, roughly 32% of them present only once. Material: blood. The receptors were sampled from a woman aged 25 to 39 in good health.

The DNA for the CDR3 is TGCAGTGCTTCAAGTGGGGAATTACAGGGAATTGCTGGCTACACCTTC. Residues: CSASSGELQGIAGYTF. The rearrangement links TRBV20-1 to TRBJ1-2, with D possibly being TRBD1 (6 bases). Trimming shortened V by 5 bases and J by 7 bases, and 26 bases separated the two germline ends. Germline V gives CDR1 DFQATT, CDR2 SNEGSKA (reference sequence). The CDR3 consists of 16 residues.

This clonotype was seen only once. One junction end disagrees with the germline gene, perhaps due to a read error. The rearrangement joins TRBV12-3 or TRBV12-4 to TRBJ2-3, with D possibly TRBD2 on 6 matching bases. The CDR3 spans 15 residues. CDR3 loop: CASSSGSSRADAQYF. The CDR3 DNA sequence: TGTGCCAGCAGCTCCGGGAGTAGCAGGGCAGATGCGCAGTATTTT.

The V call is TRBV6-5, the J call TRBJ1-2; D may be TRBD1 (6 bases). The CDR3 runs to 17 residues. With 0 bases removed from V and 0 bases from J, the gap between germline ends came to 14 bases. CDR1 and CDR2 (germline): MNHEY, SVGAGI. The DNA of the CDR3 is TGTGCCAGCAGTTACTCGTTAACCAGGGGAGCTAACTATGGCTACACCTTC. Encoded protein: CASSYSLTRGANYGYTF.

The rearrangement joins TRBV28 to TRBJ1-5; 10 bases are shared with TRBD1. CDR3 length: 16 amino acids. The V segment lost 5 bases and the J segment 6 bases; nucleotides outside the gene matches: 10. Germline V gene data show CDR1 as MDHEN and CDR2 as SYDVKM. The CDR3 DNA is TGTGCCAGCAGTCCGCGGGGGACAGGGGTATCTCAGCCCCAGCATTTT. Translated, it gives CASSPRGTGVSQPQHF. The full variable domain, with the rest looked up from reference TRBV28 and TRBJ1-5, is DVKVTQSSRYLVKRTGEKVFLECVQDMDHENMFWYRQDPGLGLRLIYFSYDVKMKEKGDIPEGYSVSREKKERFSLILESASTNQTSMYLCASSPRGTGVSQPQHFGDGTRLSIL.

The chain links TRBV5-1 to TRBJ2-2; D remains unclear. The CDR3 contains 15 residues. V gave up 6 bases and J gave up 0 bases, with 12 bases separating them. CDR1 is SGHRS, CDR2 YFSETQ, per germline. The CDR3: CASMETQTNTGELFF. The DNA for the CDR3 is TGCGCCAGCATGGAGACCCAAACGAACACCGGGGAGCTGTTTTTT.